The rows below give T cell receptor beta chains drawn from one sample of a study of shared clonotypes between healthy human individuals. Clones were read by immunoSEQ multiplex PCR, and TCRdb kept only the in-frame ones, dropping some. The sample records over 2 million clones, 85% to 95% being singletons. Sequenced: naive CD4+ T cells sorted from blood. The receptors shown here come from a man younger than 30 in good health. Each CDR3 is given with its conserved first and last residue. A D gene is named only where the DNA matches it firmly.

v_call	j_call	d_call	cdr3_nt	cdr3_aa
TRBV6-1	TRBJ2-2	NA	TGTGCCAGCAGTGCAGGGAGTCTGGCCGGGGAGCTGTTTTTT	CASSAGSLAGELFF
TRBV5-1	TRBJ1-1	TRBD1	TGCGCCAGCAGCTGGGGACAGGGGGACGCTGAAGCTTTCTTT	CASSWGQGDAEAFF
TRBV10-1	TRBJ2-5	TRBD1	TGCGCCAGCAGTCGGGACAGCGCCCAAGAGACCCAGTACTTC	CASSRDSAQETQYF
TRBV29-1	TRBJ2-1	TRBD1	TGCAGCGTTGAACCCGGACAGGGAGCCGAGCAGTTCTTC	CSVEPGQGAEQFF
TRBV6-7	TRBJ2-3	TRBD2	TGTGCCAGCAGATCTAGCGGGAGGGCCGAGGGCACAGATACGCAGTATTTT	CASRSSGRAEGTDTQYF
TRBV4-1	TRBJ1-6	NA	TGCGCCAGCAGCCAAGAATCAGAGACCCATTCACCCCTCCACTTT	CASSQESETHSPLHF
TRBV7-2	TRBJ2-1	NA	TGTGCCAGCAGCTTAAGGGGCGGGGATCACTACAATGAGCAGTTCTTC	CASSLRGGDHYNEQFF
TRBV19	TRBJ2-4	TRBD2	TGTGCCAGTAGTATCCGAAGCGGGAGGGCCCTAGCCAAAAACATTCAGTACTTC	CASSIRSGRALAKNIQYF
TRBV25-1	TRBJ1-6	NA	TGTGCCAGCAGTGAATATATTCGGGGTCTGGATTCACCCCTCCACTTT	CASSEYIRGLDSPLHF
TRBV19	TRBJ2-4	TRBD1	TGTGCCAGTAGTACAACAGGGGGGTACATTCAGTACTTC	CASSTTGGYIQYF
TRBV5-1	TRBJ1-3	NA	TGCGCCAGCAGCCAGACAGGAATCGGAAACACCATATATTTT	CASSQTGIGNTIYF